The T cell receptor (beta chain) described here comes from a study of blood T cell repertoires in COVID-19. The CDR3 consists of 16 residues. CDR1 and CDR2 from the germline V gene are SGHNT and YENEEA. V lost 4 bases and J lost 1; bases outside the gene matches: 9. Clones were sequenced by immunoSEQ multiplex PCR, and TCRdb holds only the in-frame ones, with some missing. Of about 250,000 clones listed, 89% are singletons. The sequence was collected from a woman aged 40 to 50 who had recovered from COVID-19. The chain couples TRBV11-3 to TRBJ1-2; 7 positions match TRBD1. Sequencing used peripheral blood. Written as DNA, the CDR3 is TGTGCCAGCAGCTCCCACAGGGGCGAAAATAACTATGGCTACACCTTC. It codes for CASSSHRGENNYGYTF.